This T cell receptor beta chain appears in the sequencing data of a study of T cell changes during pregnancy in multiple sclerosis. Method: immunoSEQ multiplex PCR; TCRdb's copy keeps in-frame clones and lacks some. The sample includes approximately 64,000 clones, about nine tenths of them seen just once. The ends were cut back, 5 bases at V and 3 bases at J, with 11 bases in the middle. CDR1 is MNHEY, CDR2 SVGAGI, per germline. This CDR3 has 14 amino acids. The sample was peripheral blood, taken in the second trimester of pregnancy. This sequence was found in a female donor in good health, enrolled as a control in a pregnancy study. V gene TRBV6-5 combines with J gene TRBJ2-4, with D possibly TRBD2 on 6 matching bases. The CDR3: CASSGTGDKNIQYF. In nucleotides, the CDR3 is TGTGCCAGCAGTGGGACTGGAGACAAAAACATTCAGTACTTC.